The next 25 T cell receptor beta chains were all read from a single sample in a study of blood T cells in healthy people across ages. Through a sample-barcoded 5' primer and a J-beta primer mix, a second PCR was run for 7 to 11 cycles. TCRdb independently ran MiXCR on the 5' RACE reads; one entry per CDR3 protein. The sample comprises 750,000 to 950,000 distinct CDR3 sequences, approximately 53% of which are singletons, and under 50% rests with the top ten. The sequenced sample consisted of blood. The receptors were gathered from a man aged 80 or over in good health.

The CDR3 coding sequence is TGTGCTAGTGCCCACCTAGGCTTTGAGCAGTTCTTC. Translating gives CASAHLGFEQFF. The chain has TRBV12-5 and TRBJ2-1; D is uncertain. Trimming took off 7 bases at V and 9 bases at J, with 13 bases between the two ends. Germline loops: CDR1 LGHNT, CDR2 FRNRAP. This CDR3 has 12 amino acids.

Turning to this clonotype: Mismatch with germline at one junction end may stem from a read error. CDR3 residues: CASSESGTPYEKYF. In nucleotides, the CDR3 is TGTGCCAGCAGTGAATCCGGGACACCCTACGAGAAGTACTTC. V and J are TRBV2 and TRBJ2-7; a weak D match, TRBD1 (6 bases). There are 14 residues in the CDR3. Germline CDR1 reads SNHLY; CDR2 reads FYNNEI. Together with reference TRBV2 and TRBJ2-7, the CDR3 gives the full variable domain: EPEVTQTPSHQVTQMGQEVILRCVPISNHLYFYWYRQILGQKVEFLVSFYNNEISEKSEIFDDQFSVERPDGSNFTLKIRSTKLEDSAMYFCASSESGTPYEKYFGPGTRLTVT.

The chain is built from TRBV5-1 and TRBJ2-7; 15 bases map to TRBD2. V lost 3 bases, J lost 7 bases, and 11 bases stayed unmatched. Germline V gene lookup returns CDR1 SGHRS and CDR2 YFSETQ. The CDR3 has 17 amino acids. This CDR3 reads CASSWGLAGGHYNEQYF. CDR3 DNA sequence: TGCGCCAGCAGCTGGGGACTAGCGGGAGGTCACTACAATGAGCAGTACTTC.

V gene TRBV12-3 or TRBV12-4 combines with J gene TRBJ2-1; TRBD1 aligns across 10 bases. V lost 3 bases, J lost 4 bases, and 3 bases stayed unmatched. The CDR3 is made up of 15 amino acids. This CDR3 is CASSFGTGDYNEQFF. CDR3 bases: TGTGCCAGCAGTTTCGGGACAGGGGATTACAATGAGCAGTTCTTC.

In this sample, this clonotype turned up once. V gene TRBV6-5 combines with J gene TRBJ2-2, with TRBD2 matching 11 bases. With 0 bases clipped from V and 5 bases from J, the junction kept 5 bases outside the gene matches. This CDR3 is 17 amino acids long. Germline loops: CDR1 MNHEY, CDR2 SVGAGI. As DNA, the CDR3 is TGTGCCAGCAGTTACTCGGCTAGCGGGAGGTGGACCGGGGAGCTGTTTTTT. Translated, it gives CASSYSASGRWTGELFF.

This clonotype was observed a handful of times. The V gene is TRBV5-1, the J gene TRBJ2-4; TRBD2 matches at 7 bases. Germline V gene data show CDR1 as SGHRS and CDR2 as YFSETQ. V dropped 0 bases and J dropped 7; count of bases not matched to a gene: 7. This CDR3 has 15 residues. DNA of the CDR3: TGCGCCAGCAGCTTGGTTGCCAGGGAGGGGAACATTCAGTACTTC. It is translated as CASSLVAREGNIQYF.

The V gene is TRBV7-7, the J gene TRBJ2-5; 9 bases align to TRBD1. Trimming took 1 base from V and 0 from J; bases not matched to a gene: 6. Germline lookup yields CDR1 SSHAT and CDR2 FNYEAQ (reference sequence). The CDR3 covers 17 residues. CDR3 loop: CASSLDPGDRDQETQYF. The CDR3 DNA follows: TGTGCCAGCAGCTTAGACCCCGGGGACAGGGACCAAGAGACCCAGTACTTC.

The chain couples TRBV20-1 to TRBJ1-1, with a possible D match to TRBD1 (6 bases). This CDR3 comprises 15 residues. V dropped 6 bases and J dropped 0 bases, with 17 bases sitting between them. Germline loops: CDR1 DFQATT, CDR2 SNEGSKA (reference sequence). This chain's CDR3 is CSAGGRRVVNTEAFF. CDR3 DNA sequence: TGCAGTGCGGGGGGCCGGAGGGTAGTGAACACTGAAGCTTTCTTT.

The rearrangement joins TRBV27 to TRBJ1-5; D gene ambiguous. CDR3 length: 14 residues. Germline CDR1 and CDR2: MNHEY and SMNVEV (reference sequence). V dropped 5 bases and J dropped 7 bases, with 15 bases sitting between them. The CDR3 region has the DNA TGTGCCAGCAGTCATACACGAATTCTCCAGCCCCAGCATTTT. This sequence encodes CASSHTRILQPQHF.

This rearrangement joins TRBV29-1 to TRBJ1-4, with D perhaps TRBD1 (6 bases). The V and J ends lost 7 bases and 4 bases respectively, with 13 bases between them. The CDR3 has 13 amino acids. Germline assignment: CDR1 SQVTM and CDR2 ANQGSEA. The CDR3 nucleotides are TGCAGCGCTGGGACAAAAATTAATGAAAAACTGTTTTTT. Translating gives CSAGTKINEKLFF.

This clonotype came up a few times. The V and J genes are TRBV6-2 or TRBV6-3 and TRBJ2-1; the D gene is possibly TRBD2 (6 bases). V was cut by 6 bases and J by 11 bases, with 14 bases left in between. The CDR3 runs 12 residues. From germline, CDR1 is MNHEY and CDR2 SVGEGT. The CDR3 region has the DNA TGTGCCAGCAGCCCTTCGGGGAGGCAGCAGTTCTTC. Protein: CASSPSGRQQFF.

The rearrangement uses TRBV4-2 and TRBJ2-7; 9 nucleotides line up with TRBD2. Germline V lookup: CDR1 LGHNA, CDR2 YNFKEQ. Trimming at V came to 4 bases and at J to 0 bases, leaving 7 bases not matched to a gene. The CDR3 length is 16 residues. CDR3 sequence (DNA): TGTGCCAGCAGCCGCTCCCTAGCGGGGAACTCCTACGAGCAGTACTTC. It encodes CASSRSLAGNSYEQYF.

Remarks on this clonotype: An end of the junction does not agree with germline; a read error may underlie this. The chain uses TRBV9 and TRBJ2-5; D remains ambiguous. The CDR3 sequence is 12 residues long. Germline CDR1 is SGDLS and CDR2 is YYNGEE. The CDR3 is CVSSVGLNEQYF. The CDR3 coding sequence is TGTGTCAGCAGCGTAGGTCTCAATGAGCAGTACTTC.

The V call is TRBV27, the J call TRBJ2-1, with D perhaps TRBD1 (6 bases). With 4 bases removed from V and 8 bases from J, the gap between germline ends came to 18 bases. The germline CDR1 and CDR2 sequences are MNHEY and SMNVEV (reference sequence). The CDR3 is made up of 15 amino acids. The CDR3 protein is CASSWARGSRDEQFF. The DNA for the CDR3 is TGTGCCAGCAGTTGGGCCAGGGGCTCGCGAGATGAGCAGTTCTTC.

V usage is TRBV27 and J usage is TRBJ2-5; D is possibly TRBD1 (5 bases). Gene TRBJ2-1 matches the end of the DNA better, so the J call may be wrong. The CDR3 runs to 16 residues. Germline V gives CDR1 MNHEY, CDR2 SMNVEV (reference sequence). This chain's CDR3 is CASSLRPAGYQETQFF. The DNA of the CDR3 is TGTGCCAGCAGTTTACGGCCGGCAGGGTACCAAGAGACCCAGTTCTTC.

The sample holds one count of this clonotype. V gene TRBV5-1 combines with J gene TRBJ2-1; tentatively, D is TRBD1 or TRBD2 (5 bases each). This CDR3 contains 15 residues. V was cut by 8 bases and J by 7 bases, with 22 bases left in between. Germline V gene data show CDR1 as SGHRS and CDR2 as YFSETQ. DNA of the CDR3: TGCGCCAGTTCGCCTCCCGGGGCCACCGGGAATGAGCAGTTCTTC. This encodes CASSPPGATGNEQFF.

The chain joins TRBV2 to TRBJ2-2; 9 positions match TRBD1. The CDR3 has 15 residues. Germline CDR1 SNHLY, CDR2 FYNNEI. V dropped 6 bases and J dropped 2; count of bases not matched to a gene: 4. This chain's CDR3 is CASSVGQGNTGELFF. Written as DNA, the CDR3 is TGTGCCAGCAGCGTGGGACAGGGAAACACCGGGGAGCTGTTTTTT. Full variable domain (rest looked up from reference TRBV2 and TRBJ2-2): EPEVTQTPSHQVTQMGQEVILRCVPISNHLYFYWYRQILGQKVEFLVSFYNNEISEKSEIFDDQFSVERPDGSNFTLKIRSTKLEDSAMYFCASSVGQGNTGELFFGEGSRLTVL.

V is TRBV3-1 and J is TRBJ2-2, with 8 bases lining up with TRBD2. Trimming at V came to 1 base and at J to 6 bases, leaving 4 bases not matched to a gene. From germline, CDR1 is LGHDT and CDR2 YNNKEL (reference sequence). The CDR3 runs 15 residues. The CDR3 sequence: CASSQAAGVPGELFF. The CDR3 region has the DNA TGTGCCAGCAGCCAAGCAGCGGGAGTTCCCGGGGAGCTGTTTTTT.

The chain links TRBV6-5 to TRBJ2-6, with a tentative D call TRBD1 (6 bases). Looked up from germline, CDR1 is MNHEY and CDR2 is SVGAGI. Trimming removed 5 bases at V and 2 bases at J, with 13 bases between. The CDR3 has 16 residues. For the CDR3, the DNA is TGTGCCAGCAGTCACCGACAGGTCCCTGGGGCCAACGTCCTGACTTTC. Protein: CASSHRQVPGANVLTF.

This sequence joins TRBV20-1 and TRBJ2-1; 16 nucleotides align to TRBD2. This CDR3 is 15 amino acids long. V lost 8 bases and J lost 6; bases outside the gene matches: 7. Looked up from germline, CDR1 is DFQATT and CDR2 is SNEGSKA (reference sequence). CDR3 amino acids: CSSEGTSGRVNEQFF. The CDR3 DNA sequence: TGCAGTTCCGAGGGGACTAGCGGGAGGGTCAATGAGCAGTTCTTC.

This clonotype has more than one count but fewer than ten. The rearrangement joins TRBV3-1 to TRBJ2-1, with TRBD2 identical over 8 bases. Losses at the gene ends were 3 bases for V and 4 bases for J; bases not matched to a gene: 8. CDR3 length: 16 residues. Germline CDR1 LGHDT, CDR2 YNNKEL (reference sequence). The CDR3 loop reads CASSQRAGRDYNEQFF. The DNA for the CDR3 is TGTGCCAGCAGCCAGCGGGCCGGGAGGGATTACAATGAGCAGTTCTTC.

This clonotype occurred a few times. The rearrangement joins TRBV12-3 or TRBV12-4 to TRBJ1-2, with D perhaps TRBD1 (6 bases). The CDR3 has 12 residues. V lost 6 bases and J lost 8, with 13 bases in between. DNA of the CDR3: TGTGCCAGCAGCTTGCAGGGGCGCGGCTACACCTTC. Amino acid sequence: CASSLQGRGYTF.

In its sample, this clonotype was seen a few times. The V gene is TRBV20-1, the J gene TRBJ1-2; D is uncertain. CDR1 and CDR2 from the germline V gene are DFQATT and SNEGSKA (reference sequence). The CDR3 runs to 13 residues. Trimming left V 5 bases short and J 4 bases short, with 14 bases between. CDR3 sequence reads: CSASLPAGYGYTF. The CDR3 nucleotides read TGCAGTGCTTCCCTCCCGGCAGGCTATGGCTACACCTTC.

Here the CDR3 DNA reads TGTGCCAGCAGTCGATATATGGAGACCCAGTACTTC. Translated, it gives CASSRYMETQYF. This chain connects TRBV6-6 to TRBJ2-5; D call uncertain. Trimming took off 5 bases at V and 5 bases at J, with 9 bases between the two ends. This CDR3 spans 12 amino acids. Per germline, CDR1 MNHNY and CDR2 SVGAGI (reference sequence).

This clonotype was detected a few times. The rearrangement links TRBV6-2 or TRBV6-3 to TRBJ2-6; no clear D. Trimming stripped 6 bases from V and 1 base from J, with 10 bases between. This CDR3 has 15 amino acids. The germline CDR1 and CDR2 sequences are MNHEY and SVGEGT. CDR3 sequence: CASRPPGSGANVLTF. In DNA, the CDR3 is TGTGCCAGCAGGCCCCCAGGATCTGGGGCCAACGTCCTGACTTTC.